Listed here are 7 T cell receptor beta chains from one sample, sequenced in a study of early T cells in non-severe SARS-CoV-2 infection. From the 5' RACE reads, TCRdb called clonotypes with MiXCR, one entry per CDR3 protein. Of around 37,000 distinct CDR3 sequences in the sample, approximately 10% were seen once. The source material was whole blood. These receptors all come from an adult who was a healthcare worker with PCR-confirmed SARS-CoV-2 infection or an uninfected control (not recorded which).

On this clonotype: One end of the junction varies from germline; a read error may be responsible. V gene TRBV7-9 combines with J gene TRBJ2-3, with D tentatively TRBD1 or TRBD2 (5 bases each). This CDR3 is built from 15 residues. Germline V gene data show CDR1 as SEHNR and CDR2 as FQNEAQ (reference sequence). In DNA form, the CDR3 reads TGTGCCGGCAGCTTATACGGGGCAGGCACAGATACGCAGTATTTT. Its protein is CAGSLYGAGTDTQYF.

The CDR3 region is CSASRNVGLNEKLFF. CDR3 sequence (DNA): TGCAGTGCTAGTAGGAACGTAGGCCTAAATGAAAAACTGTTTTTT. This chain links TRBV20-1 with TRBJ1-4; D not certain. The CDR3 runs 15 residues. V dropped 3 bases and J dropped 5 bases, with 16 bases sitting between them. Germline-derived CDR1 and CDR2 are DFQATT and SNEGSKA (reference sequence).

The CDR3 nucleotides read TGTGCCAGCAGTGAGACTAGTCCGGCGGATACGCAGTATTTT. Its protein product is CASSETSPADTQYF. The chain uses TRBV28 and TRBJ2-3; a weak D match, TRBD2 (6 bases). V was cut by 5 bases and J by 6 bases, with 15 bases left in between. The CDR3 has 14 amino acids. CDR1 MDHEN and CDR2 SYDVKM come from the germline V gene.

The rearrangement links TRBV30 to TRBJ1-5, with D perhaps TRBD1 (6 bases). CDR1 is GTSNPN, CDR2 SVGIG, per germline (reference sequence). V shed 0 bases and J shed 7 bases, with 13 bases lying between them. CDR3 length: 14 amino acids. The CDR3 coding sequence is TGTGCCTGGAGTGTTGTAGGGGGAAGCCAGCCCCAGCATTTT. It yields the protein CAWSVVGGSQPQHF.

As concerns this clonotype: A much larger clone is a single base away; this may be a read error. This sequence joins TRBV29-1 and TRBJ1-2; 9 nucleotides line up with TRBD1. The CDR3 runs 15 residues. CDR1 and CDR2 (germline): SQVTM, ANQGSEA. The V segment lost 1 base and the J segment 4 bases; nucleotides outside the gene matches: 7. CDR3 in amino acids: CSVEVADRGIYGYTF. DNA for the CDR3: TGCAGCGTTGAAGTCGCGGACAGGGGTATCTATGGCTACACCTTC.

With respect to this clonotype: A much larger clone lies a single base off, so this may be a read error. The chain joins TRBV4-3 to TRBJ1-6; 12 positions match TRBD1. Germline V gene data show CDR1 as LGHNA and CDR2 as YSLEER. The CDR3 is 18 amino acids. The CDR3 sequence is CPSSQDLGQGARNSPLHF. The CDR3 DNA reads as TGCCCCAGCAGCCAAGATTTGGGACAGGGGGCGCGGAATTCACCCCTCCACTTT.

This clonotype was observed many times. The chain carries TRBV6-6 and TRBJ1-5; possible D gene TRBD1, 6 bases. The V gene lost 2 bases and the J gene lost 4 bases, with 15 bases spanning the gap. CDR1 is MNHNY, CDR2 SVGAGI, per germline (reference sequence). The CDR3 runs 16 residues. CDR3 DNA sequence: TGTGCCAGCAGTTACAGGGAACAGGGAATAAATCAGCCCCAGCATTTT. Translating gives CASSYREQGINQPQHF.